Listed below are T cell receptor beta chains from one sample, sequenced in a study of cytotoxic CD8 clonotypes in ibrutinib-treated CLL. The repertoire was sequenced with immunoSEQ multiplex PCR; TCRdb's copy has only in-frame clones and lacks some. The data show about 39,000 clones, approximately 67% seen once. The sequencing used PBMCs, collected at disease progression, from a patient treated with ibrutinib. The receptors here all came from a human donor with chronic lymphocytic leukemia. Both conserved end residues are part of each CDR3. Rows give clone size only sometimes, using once, few, many, or a class for an expanded clone.

size: .
J: TRBJ1-6
V: TRBV6-5
CDR3: CASSYSIGTGNSPLHF

size: medium-sized
J: TRBJ2-3
V: TRBV6-5
CDR3: CASSPRTGGTDTQYF

size: once
J: TRBJ2-7
V: TRBV27
CDR3: CASSFASGLYEQYF

size: few
J: TRBJ1-6
V: TRBV10-3
CDR3: CAISVGDNSPLHF

size: .
J: TRBJ2-5
V: TRBV19
CDR3: CASSRRGQIRETQYF

size: medium-sized
J: TRBJ2-5
V: TRBV5-6
CDR3: CASSLGLAGETQYF

size: .
J: TRBJ2-1
V: TRBV27
CDR3: CASSSLGMQGGPGMVF

size: .
J: TRBJ2-7
V: TRBV14
CDR3: CASSQAGTSGRSTYEQYF

size: .
J: TRBJ2-7
V: TRBV30
CDR3: CAWSPGLAGVEQYF

size: .
J: TRBJ2-5
V: TRBV9
CDR3: CASSGTGRGTQYF

size: .
J: TRBJ1-6
V: TRBV7-8
CDR3: CASSLDENSPLHF

size: .
J: TRBJ2-2
V: TRBV30
CDR3: CAWSRREVGELFF

size: once
J: TRBJ1-4
V: TRBV11-2
CDR3: CASSPPGGGTEKLFF

size: .
J: TRBJ2-1
V: TRBV5-1
CDR3: CASSLGPPYNEQFF

size: .
J: TRBJ2-3
V: TRBV18
CDR3: CASSSTYPTGGRTDTQYF

size: .
J: TRBJ2-7
V: TRBV6-5
CDR3: CASSYRAGLYEQYF

size: .
J: TRBJ1-1
V: TRBV7-2
CDR3: CASSLAAGQLEAFF

size: .
J: TRBJ2-7
V: TRBV19
CDR3: CASSIIGSYEQYF

size: .
J: TRBJ2-2
V: TRBV7-9
CDR3: CASTEEIGGTGELFF

size: .
J: TRBJ1-5
V: TRBV29-1
CDR3: CSVTVGGQSNQPQHF

size: .
J: TRBJ1-4
V: TRBV9
CDR3: CASSVGQGGEKLFF

size: .
J: TRBJ1-6
V: TRBV7-9
CDR3: CASSRDPVNSPLHF

size: .
J: TRBJ1-1
V: TRBV14
CDR3: CASSPLRTSDTEAFF

size: .
J: TRBJ1-5
V: TRBV7-9
CDR3: CASSLALRGRGNQPQHF

size: .
J: TRBJ2-7
V: TRBV27
CDR3: CASSLWGYEGEQYF

size: .
J: TRBJ2-2
V: TRBV18
CDR3: CASSMTDSVGELFF

size: .
J: TRBJ2-6
V: TRBV7-2
CDR3: CASSSSGTGANVLTF

size: .
J: TRBJ2-1
V: TRBV9
CDR3: CASSLLAVSYNEQFF

size: .
J: TRBJ1-4
V: TRBV7-2
CDR3: CASSLSRQRMEKLFF

size: .
J: TRBJ2-2
V: TRBV5-4
CDR3: CASSLGLAGETGELFF

size: .
J: TRBJ2-1
V: TRBV4-3
CDR3: CASSQVRIPGGEQFF

size: .
J: TRBJ2-7
V: TRBV6-6
CDR3: CASSSRLAGFYEQYF

size: .
J: TRBJ2-7
V: TRBV30
CDR3: CAWSAGGLGNYEQYF

size: .
J: TRBJ2-7
V: TRBV7-6
CDR3: CASRSTGWTLYF

size: .
J: TRBJ1-1
V: TRBV5-1
CDR3: CASSLEQGASTEAFF

size: .
J: TRBJ2-3
V: TRBV7-8
CDR3: CASRQGTDTQYF

size: .
J: TRBJ2-1
V: TRBV5-1
CDR3: CASSLTSGAYNEQFF

size: few
J: TRBJ2-2
V: TRBV14
CDR3: CASSQLISAGELFF

size: .
J: TRBJ1-1
V: TRBV6-7
CDR3: CASRSIGGTEAFF

size: .
J: TRBJ1-2
V: TRBV19
CDR3: CASSMGYSERWGGYTF

size: .
J: TRBJ1-1
V: TRBV5-6
CDR3: CASSLAGSKGTEAFF

size: .
J: TRBJ2-5
V: TRBV6-1
CDR3: CASTLGRYQETQYF

size: .
J: TRBJ2-6
V: TRBV6-1
CDR3: CASSERAQTSGANVLTF

size: few
J: TRBJ1-4
V: TRBV19
CDR3: CASSIGGTPNEKLFF

size: .
J: TRBJ2-4
V: TRBV25-1
CDR3: CASSGELAKNIQYF

size: .
J: TRBJ2-1
V: TRBV5-6
CDR3: CASSWTSGSQNEQFF

size: .
J: TRBJ1-4
V: TRBV18
CDR3: CASSPPGLNEKLFF

size: .
J: TRBJ2-1
V: TRBV4-1
CDR3: CASSREPSREQFF

size: .
J: TRBJ1-5
V: TRBV6-6
CDR3: CASSLEGTSNQPQHF

size: .
J: TRBJ2-1
V: TRBV29-1
CDR3: CSVEATYNEQFF

size: .
J: TRBJ2-1
V: TRBV4-3
CDR3: CASSLIGGDNEQFF

size: .
J: TRBJ1-2
V: TRBV5-8
CDR3: CASNLIGRYTF

size: .
J: TRBJ2-1
V: TRBV29-1
CDR3: CSGTSGSLNEQFF

size: .
J: TRBJ2-5
V: TRBV10-1
CDR3: CASSGRLGGQETQYF